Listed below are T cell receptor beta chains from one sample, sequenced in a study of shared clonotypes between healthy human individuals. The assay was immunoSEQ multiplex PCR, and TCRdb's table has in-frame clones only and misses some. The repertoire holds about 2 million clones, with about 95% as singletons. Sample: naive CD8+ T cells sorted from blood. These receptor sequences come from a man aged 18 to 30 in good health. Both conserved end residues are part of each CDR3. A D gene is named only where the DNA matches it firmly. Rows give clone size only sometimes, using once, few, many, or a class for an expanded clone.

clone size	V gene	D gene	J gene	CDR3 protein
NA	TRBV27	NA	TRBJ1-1	CASSQWDGSNTEAFF
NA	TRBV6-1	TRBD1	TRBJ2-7	CASSYRGTKYEQYF
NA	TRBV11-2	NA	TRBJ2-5	CASSLQGQETQYF
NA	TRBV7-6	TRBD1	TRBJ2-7	CASSWDRGYEQYF
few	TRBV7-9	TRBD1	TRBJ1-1	CASSSRGLGTEAFF
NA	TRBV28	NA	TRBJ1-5	CASSSDWVNQPQHF
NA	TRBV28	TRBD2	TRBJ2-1	CASSLLAGVTYNEQFF
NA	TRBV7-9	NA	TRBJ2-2	CASSLVGAGELFF
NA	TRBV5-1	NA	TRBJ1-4	CASSSEGGLGEKLFF
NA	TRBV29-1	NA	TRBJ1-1	CSVLGARRTEAFF
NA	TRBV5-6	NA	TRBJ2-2	CASSLAMGTGELFF
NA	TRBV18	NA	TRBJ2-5	CASSHPTVGPTQETQYF
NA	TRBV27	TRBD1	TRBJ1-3	CASSLGQAMSTIYF
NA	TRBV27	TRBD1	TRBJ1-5	CASSPGRGGEQPQHF
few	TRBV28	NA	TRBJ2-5	CASSLVGGQETQYF
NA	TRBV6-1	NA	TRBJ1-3	CASSVTGLGGNTIYF
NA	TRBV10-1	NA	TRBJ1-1	CASSDGTNTEAFF